This T cell receptor beta chain was observed in a study of cytotoxic CD8 clonotypes in ibrutinib-treated CLL. On the study more broadly: The cohort had some 10 relapsed/refractory and over 14 treatment-naive patients, 17 IGHV unmutated. Responses: around 24 partial, 2 complete; after median around 64 months, around 14 stayed remitted, approximately twelve progressed. Mean productive templates were roughly 280,000; mean productive rearrangements were around 91,000.

This table comes from immunoSEQ multiplex PCR, and its TCRdb copy is limited to in-frame clones, with some not included. The data contain 110,000 to 150,000 clones, around 76% of them singletons. CDR1 and CDR2 from the germline V gene are LNHDA and SQIVND (reference sequence). The CDR3 contains 12 residues. Between the trimmed V and J ends, which lost 4 bases and 1 base, there was a span of 4 bases. Roughly 2 micrograms of genomic DNA from cryopreserved PBMCs went into TCR beta libraries. The rearrangement uses TRBV19 and TRBJ1-1; D uncertain. The receptor comes from a human donor with chronic lymphocytic leukemia. The sequencing here drew on PBMCs, taken after 24 months of ibrutinib treatment. The CDR3 DNA is TGTGCCAGTAGTAACAGGAACACTGAAGCTTTCTTT. It encodes CASSNRNTEAFF.